A selection of T cell receptor beta chains follows, all from one sample in a study of T cells in Graves' hyperthyroidism and ophthalmopathy. MiXCR was run by TCRdb on the multiplex PCR reads, yielding one entry per CDR3 protein. The sample records over 500,000 distinct CDR3 sequences, 15% to 20% being singletons. Sample: blood. These receptors originate from a woman aged 18-29 years with Graves' ophthalmopathy. CDR3s leave out the opening cysteine and the closing phenylalanine or tryptophan. The order of the fields is V gene, CDR3 protein.

TRBV18	ASSPGHYTGELF
TRBV28	ASSSGPITNYGYT
TRBV12-3/TRBV12-4	ASRGLRLDNEQF
TRBV29-1	SVDGELLTEAF
TRBV20-1	SASRQKGYT
TRBV20-1	SASKSGVAGGYTQY
TRBV7-2	ASSLAPEGGSPRVETQY
TRBV27	ASSLSGPGGEETQY
TRBV28	ASSLPPSGDTIY
TRBV27	ASGYMAGGSGELF
TRBV6-2/TRBV6-3	ASSYSGGSTYEQY
TRBV20-1	SARRLAGEADTQY
TRBV15	ATSTVVPGKSYEQY
TRBV7-2	ASSLVVRKGNTEAF
TRBV29-1	SVVDGYSYEQY
TRBV7-3	ASSSGTAGNTIY
TRBV2	ASSVKRSNYGYT
TRBV28	ASSSTGFRSKNIQY
TRBV20-1	SAREGRGEYNEQF
TRBV14	ASSQVDLDWRIVGEQY
TRBV28	ASSLSGATGEQY
TRBV5-1	ASRQKQGTNTETF
TRBV3-1	ASSPYASQYGNTIY
TRBV2	ASSDEQPYGYT
TRBV3-1	ASSLQHQPTNYGYT
TRBV9	ASSPSRGQETQY
TRBV28	ASQTGPLNTIY
TRBV6-6	ASSYWRGNGEKLF
TRBV10-3	AISDPGTVENTEAF
TRBV5-1	ASSSLPGGSTGELF
TRBV3-2	ASSQDYTGGACQPQH
TRBV12-5	ASGFSTYNEQF
TRBV30	AWSVFTGTGRSEQY
TRBV20-1	SARAPSGGAGETQY
TRBV20-1	SATSLASSYNEQF
TRBV20-1	SAREGATDTGELF
TRBV7-8	ASSLFRGTTPQY
TRBV5-1	ASSLHRGNTQY
TRBV18	ASSPLDDPYEQY
TRBV13	ASSHRVLNTEAF
TRBV9	ASSPGTSDYGYT
TRBV25-1	ASSEGTGNRPSSYNEQF
TRBV6-1	ASTRGTNEKLF
TRBV7-9	ASSSDRGSEQETQY
TRBV10-3	ATAQGAKNTEAF
TRBV6-2/TRBV6-3	ASSYSGQTLTEAF
TRBV13	ASSSRLAGNTDTQY
TRBV4-1	ASSQDAAASSYNEQF
TRBV3-1	ASSPQTALYGYT
TRBV20-1	SASHVSSGANVLT
TRBV5-1	ASSRGGDNSPLH
TRBV4-1	ASSQGGGEPQH